These 13 T cell receptor beta chains were sequenced from one sample in a study of cytomegalovirus exposure and HLA in healthy donors. Libraries were prepared by immunoSEQ multiplex PCR; TCRdb keeps only in-frame clonotypes and omits some of them. The table includes fewer than 300,000 clones, roughly 90% detected once. Source material: PBMCs. The receptors come from a young woman in good health and CMV-seronegative.

V is TRBV6-1 and J is TRBJ1-5; TRBD1 agrees at 9 bases. The CDR3 covers 16 residues. Germline V lookup: CDR1 MNHNS, CDR2 SASEGT. The trim removed 4 bases at V and 4 bases at J, leaving 8 bases unmatched. The CDR3 spells CASSVAGTGINQPQHF. CDR3 coding DNA: TGTGCCAGCAGTGTAGCCGGGACAGGGATTAATCAGCCCCAGCATTTT.

The rearrangement uses TRBV20-1 and TRBJ2-7; D gene unclear. The germline gives CDR1 DFQATT, CDR2 SNEGSKA (reference sequence). The length of the CDR3 is 11 residues. V dropped 3 bases and J dropped 2 bases, with 5 bases sitting between them. CDR3 bases: TGCAGTGCTAGTGTCGCCTACGAGCAGTACTTC. Its protein is CSASVAYEQYF.

This rearrangement joins TRBV28 to TRBJ1-1; D unresolved. The ends were cut back, 6 bases at V and 4 bases at J, with 9 bases in the middle. Germline CDR1 is MDHEN and CDR2 is SYDVKM. The CDR3 is made up of 12 amino acids. CDR3 nucleotide sequence: TGTGCCAGCAGGGTGGGGAGCACTGAAGCTTTCTTT. Its protein product is CASRVGSTEAFF.

This chain joins TRBV23-1 and TRBJ1-1, with D hard to call. TRBV23-1 is reported as an ORF; its role is uncertain. The germline V and J ends were trimmed by 7 bases and 7 bases, with 7 bases remaining between them. This CDR3 is 10 amino acids long. The CDR3 coding sequence is TGCGCCAGCACCCCTATTGAAGCTTTCTTT. Amino acids: CASTPIEAFF.

The J gene is TRBJ1-1, the V gene TRBV5-5; possible D gene TRBD1, 5 bases. Deletions cut 4 bases from V and 5 bases from J, with 21 bases between. CDR1 and CDR2 (germline): SGHKS, YYEKEE (reference sequence). This CDR3 is 16 amino acids long. The CDR3 reads CASSPGWGVWGTEAFF. The CDR3 nucleotides are TGTGCCAGCAGCCCTGGTTGGGGGGTCTGGGGGACTGAAGCTTTCTTT.

This clone was detected once. The chain joins TRBV13 to TRBJ2-7, with 7 nucleotides matching TRBD2. Losses at the gene ends were 5 bases for V and 6 bases for J; bases not matched to a gene: 10. The germline CDR1 and CDR2 sequences are PRHDT and FYEKMQ (reference sequence). The CDR3 runs to 14 residues. This chain's CDR3 is CASSRKGLAVEQYF. CDR3 in DNA: TGTGCCAGCAGCCGAAAGGGGCTAGCGGTCGAGCAGTACTTC.

This clone has only a few counts. The identical CDR3 is also encoded by other nucleotide sequences in the sample. The chain links TRBV6-5 to TRBJ2-7; D remains unclear. Between the trimmed V and J ends, which lost 8 bases and 0 bases, there was a span of 5 bases. The CDR3 sequence is 11 residues long. Germline CDR1 reads MNHEY; CDR2 reads SVGAGI. CDR3: CASRSSYEQYF. CDR3 sequence (DNA): TGTGCCAGCCGGAGCTCCTACGAGCAGTACTTC.

The rearrangement joins TRBV28 to TRBJ1-5; no clear D. With 4 bases removed from V and 9 bases from J, the gap between germline ends came to 10 bases. This CDR3 comprises 12 residues. Germline lookup yields CDR1 MDHEN and CDR2 SYDVKM. The CDR3 nucleotides are TGTGCCAGCAGTTCCGGGGTCACGCCCCAGCATTTT. Protein: CASSSGVTPQHF.

CDR3 nucleotides: TGCGCCAGTTCCACAGGAATATCCTACGAGCAGTACTTC. This translates into CASSTGISYEQYF. The chain is built from TRBV4-3 and TRBJ2-7, with D perhaps matching TRBD1 (5 bases). This CDR3 comprises 13 residues. The V gene lost 9 bases and the J gene lost 1 base, with 13 bases spanning the gap. CDR1 is LGHNA and CDR2 is YSLEER in the germline V gene.

The chain is built from TRBV27 and TRBJ1-1; D is perhaps TRBD1 (6 bases). V was trimmed by 5 bases and J by 5 bases, leaving 21 bases between them. The CDR3 is made up of 16 amino acids. Per the germline V gene, CDR1 is MNHEY and CDR2 is SMNVEV (reference sequence). CDR3 nucleotides: TGTGCCAGCAGTCGTACTACACAGGGAAGGGGGACTGAAGCTTTCTTT. This codes for CASSRTTQGRGTEAFF.

The rearrangement links TRBV27 to TRBJ1-1; D remains ambiguous. V lost 7 bases to trimming and J lost 5 bases, with 11 bases between them. CDR1 and CDR2 from the germline V gene are MNHEY and SMNVEV (reference sequence). CDR3 length equals 12 residues. The CDR3 region is CASNSAGTEAFF. The CDR3 DNA reads TGTGCCAGCAACTCGGCCGGGACTGAAGCTTTCTTT.

The chain is built from TRBV11-1 and TRBJ2-1, with D unclear. Germline CDR1 and CDR2: SGHAT and FQDESV (reference sequence). V lost 5 bases to trimming and J lost 0 bases, with 8 bases between them. CDR3 size: 14 residues. This chain's CDR3 is CASSLLSSYNEQFF. In nucleotides, the CDR3 is TGTGCCAGCAGCCTTTTGAGCTCCTACAATGAGCAGTTCTTC.

V usage is TRBV5-1 and J usage is TRBJ1-4, with D possibly matching TRBD1 (5 bases). V gave up 2 bases and J gave up 5 bases, with 10 bases separating them. The CDR3 has 14 residues. Germline V gene sequence: CDR1 SGHRS, CDR2 YFSETQ. CDR3 loop: CASSFSGLNEKLFF. The CDR3 coding sequence is TGCGCCAGCAGCTTTTCGGGACTGAATGAAAAACTGTTTTTT. The variable domain in full, completed from reference TRBV5-1 and TRBJ1-4, reads KAGVTQTPRYLIKTRGQQVTLSCSPISGHRSVSWYQQTPGQGLQFLFEYFSETQRNKGNFPGRFSGRQFSNSRSEMNVSTLELGDSALYLCASSFSGLNEKLFFGSGTQLSVL.